This T cell receptor beta chain was profiled in a study of naive and memory T cell subsets. Overnight CMV lysate stimulation of fresh PBMCs defined donor CMV status by CD4+ IFNgamma. The CDR3 is made up of 12 amino acids. The V and J ends lost 2 bases and 13 bases, in that order; junction bases with no gene match: 1. CDR1 LNHDA and CDR2 SQIVND come from the germline V gene (reference sequence). An equimolar mix of two oligonucleotides served as the beta constant-region primer for TRBC1 and TRBC2. TCRdb re-analysed the UMI-ligation and nested PCR reads in MiXCR, keeping a single row per CDR3 protein. The sample shows 70,000 to 95,000 distinct CDR3 sequences, more than 6.5% of them seen only once.

The TCR was taken from a human donor in good health. The chain uses TRBV19 and TRBJ2-1; 11 bases fit TRBD2. Specimen: central memory CD4+ T cells from blood. The CDR3 DNA is TGTGCCAGTAGTATACTAGCGGGGGGCCAGTTCTTC. It yields the protein CASSILAGGQFF.